The 9 T cell receptor beta chains below come from one sample, sequenced in a study of CD8 T cells in ankylosing spondylitis. TCRdb fed the 5' RACE reads into MiXCR, producing one record per CDR3 protein. Here the sample spans 200,000 to 250,000 distinct CDR3 sequences, around 25% being singletons. The specimen sequenced was blood, either unsorted or a sorted T cell fraction (not recorded which). The origin of the receptors is a male donor with ankylosing spondylitis or in good health (not recorded which).

This clonotype was counted a few times. This chain uses TRBV20-1 with TRBJ2-5; no reliable D call. Trimming removed 5 bases from V and 10 bases from J, with 23 bases in between. From germline, CDR1 is DFQATT and CDR2 SNEGSKA (reference sequence). There are 14 residues in the CDR3. The CDR3 spells CSASPTLLDWVQYF. The CDR3 bases are TGCAGTGCTTCCCCCACATTATTAGATTGGGTCCAGTACTTC.

This clonotype was counted at least ten times. The genes are TRBV7-2 and TRBJ2-2, with D possibly TRBD2 on 6 matching bases. Germline V gene data show CDR1 as SGHTA and CDR2 as FQGNSA. V was clipped by 1 base and J by 7 bases, with 19 bases between them. The CDR3 runs 17 residues. CDR3: CASSLVEAGRPGGELFF. The DNA for the CDR3 is TGTGCCAGCAGCTTAGTAGAGGCGGGGCGACCGGGCGGGGAGCTGTTTTTT.

This chain uses TRBV10-3 with TRBJ2-7; TRBD1 matches 8 bases. There are 13 residues in the CDR3. CDR1 and CDR2 (germline): ENHRY, SYGVKD. Trimming removed 5 bases from V and 4 bases from J; junction bases left unmatched: 4. The CDR3, as DNA: TGTGCCATCAGTTTTGGACAGGGATACGAGCAGTACTTC. Translating gives CAISFGQGYEQYF.

This clonotype was seen at least ten times. The chain joins TRBV5-5 to TRBJ1-2; D perhaps matches TRBD1 (5 bases). The V end lost 4 bases, the J end lost 4 bases, and 17 bases lay between the germline ends. Germline CDR1 reads SGHKS; CDR2 reads YYEKEE (reference sequence). The CDR3 is 15 residues long. The DNA of the CDR3 is TGTGCCAGCAGCCGGGACGGGTCTCCTCTCTATGGCTACACCTTC. Translated, it gives CASSRDGSPLYGYTF.

This clonotype was counted at least ten times. V gene TRBV10-3 combines with J gene TRBJ2-3; 7 nucleotides match TRBD1. The CDR3 totals 13 residues. Unmatched junction bases numbered 3, after V lost 7 bases and J lost 2 bases. The V gene's germline CDR1 is ENHRY and CDR2 SYGVKD. The CDR3 reads CAIKQGITDTQYF. In DNA form, the CDR3 reads TGTGCCATCAAACAGGGGATCACAGATACGCAGTATTTT.

On this clonotype itself: This sequence may be a read error, since a much larger clone differs from it by one base. This chain connects TRBV5-4 to TRBJ1-1; unclear D gene. Trimming took 3 bases from V and 7 from J, leaving 13 bases between them. CDR3 size: 13 residues. The germline V gene encodes CDR1 SGHNT and CDR2 YYREEE (reference sequence). CDR3 residues: CASSSGPLSEAFF. The CDR3 DNA reads TGTGCCAGCAGCTCCGGACCGCTCAGTGAAGCTTTCTTT.

Only a few counts were recorded for this clonotype. The chain is built from TRBV12-3 or TRBV12-4 and TRBJ2-3, with D hard to call. The CDR3 has 14 amino acids. Trimming left V 6 bases short and J 0 bases short, with 10 bases between. The CDR3: CASRFTTSTDTQYF. The CDR3 region has the DNA TGTGCCAGCAGATTTACCACTAGCACAGATACGCAGTATTTT.

This clonotype was counted between two and nine times. The rearrangement uses TRBV7-8 and TRBJ2-5; 9 positions match TRBD1. The length of the CDR3 is 15 residues. V gave up 5 bases and J gave up 5 bases; unmatched junction bases: 9. The V gene's germline CDR1 is SGHVS and CDR2 FQNEAQ. This chain's CDR3 is CASSQTGGRGETQYF. CDR3 nucleotides: TGTGCCAGCAGCCAAACAGGGGGCAGGGGGGAGACCCAGTACTTC.

The V call is TRBV6-1, the J call TRBJ2-5; maybe TRBD2 (5 bases). The CDR3 loop spans 14 amino acids. Trimming stripped 2 bases from V and 5 bases from J, with 12 bases between. Germline CDR1 is MNHNS and CDR2 is SASEGT. The CDR3 spells CASSETGFRETQYF. Written as DNA, the CDR3 is TGTGCCAGCAGTGAAACGGGGTTTCGGGAGACCCAGTACTTC.